The sequence of this TCR beta chain was determined in a study of immunodeficiency (dated by TCRdb to the late 2010s). Regarding the study in general: To search for oligoclonality and VDJ recombination defects, the researchers carried out a repertoire analysis. What the research found in general, with its limitations: Severe oligoclonality, as judged by top-100 and total clonotype frequencies, was observed in patient CD8+ T cells but not in patient CD4+ T cells. Compared with control CD8+ T cells, patient CD8+ T cells had restricted TRB V-J pairing and reduced productive entropy. In entropy comparisons, n=3 (open circles) was shown for patients versus healthy controls, and a thymic development effect was only suggested as possible.

Before TCR sequencing, CD3+CD8+ T cells were sorted from fresh PBMCs. As regards this clone: The specificity of this receptor is unknown. One base away there is no much larger clone; base qualities are not given.

V is trimmed back by 5 bases and J by 5 bases, and the junction contains 14 bases that no gene match accounts for. Measured from the cysteine to the phenylalanine, the CDR3 is 15 residues long. The entry retains the CDR3 DNA only, 45 bases that are in frame from base 1. The germline V gene (reference sequence) supplies CDR1 GTSNPN and CDR2 SVGIG. Genomic DNA was isolated using the QIAamp DNA Blood Mini Kit and then sent out for immunoSEQ repertoire analysis. A standard quantity of genomic DNA template was used for amplification of CDR3 regions by multiplex PCR. The PCR products underwent sequencing on an Illumina platform. As for the authors' bioinformatics: Sequences were mapped to a reference, using V, D and J gene definitions from IMGT. To eliminate PCR and sequencing errors, a nearest-neighbor clustering algorithm combined closely related sequences. V, D and J usage was examined in productive unique and total sequences using ImmunoSEQ Analyzer tools along with R version 3.6.1. The table was pulled from immuneACCESS by TCRdb, which kept in-frame rearrangements only. Such tables lose some clones; where checked, under half of the loss comes from unresolved V genes, and the rest has no known cause. V and J calls and clone size are copied from that table; D and trimming were computed from the DNA. The sample includes around 3,300 clones, with over 75% observed a single time. Clones ranked in the top ten supply about 12% of the sample.

The sequence was obtained from a human donor in good health. The sequencing input was CD8+ T cells from blood. The chain is made from TRBV30 and TRBJ2-5; TRBD2 lines up with 7 middle nucleotides. Read as DNA, the sequence is TGTGCCTGGGGGGGGGTTGGTTCCCAGGTGGAGACCCAGTACTTC. It specifies CAWGGVGSQVETQYF.